This T cell receptor beta chain derives from a study of OX40 agonist ivuxolimab in advanced cancers. Background on the study: Patients received ivuxolimab, an intravenous treatment, every 2 weeks at 0.01 to 10 mg/kg.

Patients were ruled out by autoimmune disease history or systemic immunosuppression. V lost 2 bases and J lost 0, with 8 bases in between. The germline gives CDR1 MNHEY, CDR2 SVGAGI. The CDR3 is made up of 15 amino acids. Sequenced by immunoSEQ multiplex PCR; TCRdb stores in-frame clones only, minus some. The data contain some 70,000 clones, roughly 89% of them singletons. J is TRBJ1-3 and V is TRBV6-5; D gene uncertain. The sample in question was CD4+ or CD8+ T cells sorted from blood, obtained in a trial of the OX40 agonist ivuxolimab. The source of this sequence is an adult with an advanced solid tumor such as melanoma, head and neck, liver or kidney cancer. CDR3 DNA: TGTGCCAGCAGTTACGGGATCGACTCTGGAAACACCATATATTTT. Translation: CASSYGIDSGNTIYF.